This is a list of T cell receptor beta chains from one sample in a study of T cells in Graves' hyperthyroidism and ophthalmopathy. From the multiplex PCR reads, TCRdb called clonotypes with MiXCR, one entry per CDR3 protein. The data contain hundreds of thousands of distinct CDR3 sequences, about 14% of them seen just once; the ten biggest clones take up around 5.4%. Material for sequencing was blood. These receptor sequences come from a woman in her 30s with Graves' hyperthyroidism that later progressed to Graves' ophthalmopathy. The CDR3 runs from the conserved cysteine through the conserved F or W. A D gene is named only where the DNA matches it firmly. Size is stated for part of the rows, as once, few or many counts, or as a class when the clone is expanded.

v_gene: TRBV12-3/TRBV12-4; abundance: NA; j_gene: TRBJ2-7; d_gene: NA; CDR3aa: CASRALGRASYEQYF; CDR3nt: TGTGCCAGCAGGGCGTTAGGTAGAGCCTCCTACGAGCAGTACTTC
v_gene: TRBV2; abundance: NA; j_gene: TRBJ1-1; d_gene: NA; CDR3aa: CASSELGGVVVNTEAFF; CDR3nt: TGTGCCAGCAGTGAATTGGGAGGCGTGGTGGTGAACACTGAAGCTTTCTTT
v_gene: TRBV12-3/TRBV12-4; abundance: many; j_gene: TRBJ2-1; d_gene: TRBD2; CDR3aa: CASSFYLAGGGGAQFF; CDR3nt: TGTGCCAGCAGTTTCTACCTAGCGGGAGGGGGGGGAGCTCAGTTCTTC
v_gene: TRBV6-1; abundance: NA; j_gene: TRBJ2-2; d_gene: NA; CDR3aa: CASTRPTGELFF; CDR3nt: TGTGCCAGCACGAGGCCCACCGGGGAGCTGTTTTTT
v_gene: TRBV5-1; abundance: few; j_gene: TRBJ2-1; d_gene: NA; CDR3aa: CASAGSYNEQFF; CDR3nt: TGCGCCAGCGCGGGGTCTTACAATGAGCAGTTCTTC
v_gene: TRBV25-1; abundance: many; j_gene: TRBJ2-5; d_gene: NA; CDR3aa: CASSEYRGLGEGETQYF; CDR3nt: TGTGCCAGCAGTGAATATAGGGGGTTGGGGGAGGGAGAGACCCAGTACTTC
v_gene: TRBV12-3/TRBV12-4; abundance: many; j_gene: TRBJ2-7; d_gene: NA; CDR3aa: CASTFSLGEQYF; CDR3nt: TGTGCCAGCACCTTCTCCCTGGGCGAGCAGTACTTC
v_gene: TRBV13; abundance: NA; j_gene: TRBJ1-3; d_gene: NA; CDR3aa: CASSLFGFSGNTIYF; CDR3nt: TGTGCCAGCAGCTTATTTGGATTCTCTGGAAACACCATATATTTT
v_gene: TRBV6-1; abundance: NA; j_gene: TRBJ1-6; d_gene: TRBD1; CDR3aa: CASGLGTDNSPLHF; CDR3nt: TGTGCCAGCGGCCTCGGGACAGATAATTCACCCCTCCACTTT
v_gene: TRBV6-2/TRBV6-3; abundance: NA; j_gene: TRBJ2-3; d_gene: TRBD1; CDR3aa: CASSPGQGLVSTDTQYF; CDR3nt: TGTGCCAGCAGTCCGGGACAGGGACTTGTGAGCACAGATACGCAGTATTTT
v_gene: TRBV18; abundance: many; j_gene: TRBJ1-6; d_gene: NA; CDR3aa: CASSGQGGSPLHF; CDR3nt: TGTGCCAGCTCAGGGCAGGGCGGCTCACCCCTCCACTTT
v_gene: TRBV2; abundance: many; j_gene: TRBJ2-7; d_gene: TRBD2; CDR3aa: CAVLGLAGWDTYEQYF; CDR3nt: TGTGCCGTCCTGGGCCTAGCGGGATGGGACACCTACGAGCAGTACTTC
v_gene: TRBV19; abundance: many; j_gene: TRBJ1-3; d_gene: NA; CDR3aa: CASSNLSGNTIYF; CDR3nt: TGTGCCAGTAGCAACCTCTCTGGAAACACCATATATTTT
v_gene: TRBV20-1; abundance: NA; j_gene: TRBJ1-1; d_gene: NA; CDR3aa: CSARELGRAEAFF; CDR3nt: TGCAGTGCTAGAGAACTGGGCAGGGCTGAAGCTTTCTTT
v_gene: TRBV27; abundance: many; j_gene: TRBJ2-7; d_gene: NA; CDR3aa: CASARSPSYEQYF; CDR3nt: TGTGCCAGCGCCAGGTCCCCATCCTACGAGCAGTACTTC
v_gene: TRBV4-3; abundance: many; j_gene: TRBJ2-3; d_gene: NA; CDR3aa: CASSQDTPDTQYF; CDR3nt: TGCGCCAGCAGCCAAGATACCCCAGATACGCAGTATTTT
v_gene: TRBV12-3/TRBV12-4; abundance: many; j_gene: TRBJ1-5; d_gene: NA; CDR3aa: CASTPTLRGQPQHF; CDR3nt: TGTGCCAGCACCCCTACCCTGAGGGGTCAGCCCCAGCATTTT
v_gene: TRBV6-6; abundance: few; j_gene: TRBJ2-3; d_gene: TRBD2; CDR3aa: CASSYWRESTDTQYF; CDR3nt: TGTGCCAGCAGTTACTGGCGGGAGAGCACAGATACGCAGTATTTT
v_gene: TRBV24-1; abundance: many; j_gene: TRBJ2-7; d_gene: TRBD1; CDR3aa: CATSDAGTGYNSAYEQYF; CDR3nt: TGTGCCACCAGTGACGCCGGGACAGGGTATAATTCGGCGTACGAGCAGTACTTC
v_gene: TRBV19; abundance: many; j_gene: TRBJ1-1; d_gene: NA; CDR3aa: CASSIQVNTEAFF; CDR3nt: TGTGCCAGCAGTATACAGGTGAACACTGAAGCTTTCTTT
v_gene: TRBV7-8; abundance: many; j_gene: TRBJ2-1; d_gene: TRBD2; CDR3aa: CASSSQGLAGAEQFF; CDR3nt: TGTGCCAGCAGCTCACAGGGACTAGCGGGAGCTGAGCAGTTCTTC
v_gene: TRBV7-9; abundance: NA; j_gene: TRBJ2-7; d_gene: TRBD2; CDR3aa: CASSPTGGDHEQYF; CDR3nt: TGTGCCAGCAGCCCCACGGGAGGGGACCACGAGCAGTACTTC
v_gene: TRBV6-1; abundance: few; j_gene: TRBJ2-1; d_gene: TRBD1; CDR3aa: CASSEYGRGPNNEQFF; CDR3nt: TGTGCCAGCAGTGAGTATGGCAGGGGGCCTAACAATGAGCAGTTCTTC
v_gene: TRBV15; abundance: NA; j_gene: TRBJ1-1; d_gene: NA; CDR3aa: CATSEPYSGTEAFF; CDR3nt: TGTGCCACCAGCGAGCCTTACAGCGGCACTGAAGCTTTCTTT
v_gene: TRBV6-1; abundance: many; j_gene: TRBJ1-2; d_gene: TRBD1; CDR3aa: CASSQPRTGLYGYTF; CDR3nt: TGTGCCAGCAGCCAGCCTAGGACAGGCCTTTATGGCTACACCTTC
v_gene: TRBV5-1; abundance: many; j_gene: TRBJ2-7; d_gene: TRBD2; CDR3aa: CASSFGGDGREQYF; CDR3nt: TGCGCCAGCAGCTTCGGAGGGGACGGGAGGGAGCAGTACTTC
v_gene: TRBV7-2; abundance: NA; j_gene: TRBJ2-7; d_gene: NA; CDR3aa: CASSLPATGDPYEQYF; CDR3nt: TGTGCCAGCAGCCTACCAGCCACGGGAGATCCCTACGAGCAGTACTTC
v_gene: TRBV30; abundance: many; j_gene: TRBJ1-2; d_gene: NA; CDR3aa: CAWSALQGGGYTF; CDR3nt: TGTGCCTGGAGTGCATTACAGGGTGGAGGCTACACCTTC
v_gene: TRBV5-1; abundance: many; j_gene: TRBJ1-1; d_gene: TRBD1; CDR3aa: CASRTGGAGTEAFF; CDR3nt: TGCGCCAGCAGAACAGGGGGCGCGGGCACTGAAGCTTTCTTT
v_gene: TRBV6-2/TRBV6-3; abundance: few; j_gene: TRBJ2-2; d_gene: NA; CDR3aa: CASSYGSGQNTGELFF; CDR3nt: TGTGCCAGCAGTTACGGTTCGGGACAGAACACCGGGGAGCTGTTTTTT
v_gene: TRBV5-1; abundance: many; j_gene: TRBJ1-4; d_gene: NA; CDR3aa: CASSLVEGQSLEKLFF; CDR3nt: TGCGCCAGCAGCTTGGTAGAGGGCCAGAGCCTTGAAAAACTGTTTTTT
v_gene: TRBV20-1; abundance: NA; j_gene: TRBJ2-1; d_gene: NA; CDR3aa: CSGESSYNEQFF; CDR3nt: TGCAGTGGGGAGTCCTCCTACAATGAGCAGTTCTTC
v_gene: TRBV15; abundance: many; j_gene: TRBJ1-3; d_gene: NA; CDR3aa: CATSGSRGGNTIYF; CDR3nt: TGTGCCACCAGCGGTTCTCGGGGGGGAAACACCATATATTTT
v_gene: TRBV5-1; abundance: many; j_gene: TRBJ2-5; d_gene: NA; CDR3aa: CASTTGETQYF; CDR3nt: TGCGCCAGCACAACAGGGGAGACCCAGTACTTC
v_gene: TRBV6-2/TRBV6-3; abundance: many; j_gene: TRBJ2-3; d_gene: TRBD2; CDR3aa: CASSSGRGTDTQYF; CDR3nt: TGTGCCAGCAGTTCGGGGAGGGGCACAGATACGCAGTATTTT
v_gene: TRBV28; abundance: few; j_gene: TRBJ2-2; d_gene: NA; CDR3aa: CASSLFQDTGELFF; CDR3nt: TGTGCCAGCAGTTTATTCCAGGACACCGGGGAGCTGTTTTTT
v_gene: TRBV7-9; abundance: few; j_gene: TRBJ2-3; d_gene: NA; CDR3aa: CASSLNPIGRSTDTQYF; CDR3nt: TGTGCCAGCAGCTTAAACCCTATTGGGAGGAGCACAGATACGCAGTATTTT
v_gene: TRBV6-1; abundance: many; j_gene: TRBJ2-5; d_gene: NA; CDR3aa: CASAAQLIETQYF; CDR3nt: TGTGCCAGCGCGGCACAGTTGATTGAGACCCAGTACTTC
v_gene: TRBV7-9; abundance: NA; j_gene: TRBJ1-3; d_gene: NA; CDR3aa: CASSPKTDTLGNTIYF; CDR3nt: TGTGCCAGCAGCCCCAAAACAGACACTCTCGGGAACACCATATATTTT
v_gene: TRBV12-3/TRBV12-4; abundance: many; j_gene: TRBJ1-3; d_gene: NA; CDR3aa: CASSSRGRSSGNTIYF; CDR3nt: TGTGCCAGCAGTTCCCGGGGCAGAAGCTCTGGAAACACCATATATTTT
v_gene: TRBV10-3; abundance: many; j_gene: TRBJ2-5; d_gene: TRBD2; CDR3aa: CAIGLAGGQETQYF; CDR3nt: TGTGCCATCGGACTAGCGGGAGGCCAAGAGACCCAGTACTTC
v_gene: TRBV4-2; abundance: NA; j_gene: TRBJ1-3; d_gene: NA; CDR3aa: CASSQVTASSGNTIYF; CDR3nt: TGTGCCAGCAGCCAAGTGACCGCGAGCTCTGGAAACACCATATATTTT
v_gene: TRBV5-1; abundance: many; j_gene: TRBJ2-7; d_gene: TRBD1; CDR3aa: CASSSPDRGSYEQYF; CDR3nt: TGCGCCAGCAGCTCGCCGGACAGGGGCTCCTACGAGCAGTACTTC
v_gene: TRBV20-1; abundance: many; j_gene: TRBJ1-2; d_gene: TRBD1; CDR3aa: CSAWTGSGYTF; CDR3nt: TGCAGTGCGTGGACAGGGTCTGGCTACACCTTC
v_gene: TRBV7-9; abundance: NA; j_gene: TRBJ1-4; d_gene: TRBD1; CDR3aa: CASSLEGMGTAHEKLFF; CDR3nt: TGTGCCAGCAGCTTAGAGGGAATGGGGACAGCGCATGAAAAGCTGTTTTTT
v_gene: TRBV18; abundance: NA; j_gene: TRBJ1-5; d_gene: NA; CDR3aa: CASSLDGRNQPQHF; CDR3nt: TGTGCCAGCTCACTGGACGGTAGAAATCAGCCCCAGCATTTT
v_gene: TRBV6-2/TRBV6-3; abundance: many; j_gene: TRBJ2-3; d_gene: NA; CDR3aa: CASSYSTDSTDTQYF; CDR3nt: TGTGCCAGCAGTTACTCCACAGACTCCACAGATACGCAGTATTTT
v_gene: TRBV30; abundance: few; j_gene: TRBJ2-3; d_gene: TRBD1; CDR3aa: CAWSAGTGTSTDTQYF; CDR3nt: TGTGCCTGGAGTGCGGGGACAGGAACTAGCACAGATACGCAGTATTTT
v_gene: TRBV7-3; abundance: few; j_gene: TRBJ1-5; d_gene: NA; CDR3aa: CASAGAVNQPQHF; CDR3nt: TGTGCCAGCGCGGGGGCGGTTAATCAGCCCCAGCATTTT
v_gene: TRBV7-9; abundance: many; j_gene: TRBJ1-1; d_gene: NA; CDR3aa: CASSRAGGANTEAFF; CDR3nt: TGTGCCAGCAGCCGGGCGGGGGGGGCGAACACTGAAGCTTTCTTT
v_gene: TRBV7-9; abundance: once; j_gene: TRBJ2-2; d_gene: NA; CDR3aa: CVSSFVSSGTGELFF; CDR3nt: TGTGTCAGCAGCTTCGTATCTAGTGGCACCGGGGAGCTGTTTTTT
v_gene: TRBV2; abundance: many; j_gene: TRBJ1-2; d_gene: NA; CDR3aa: CASTPRWDGGYTF; CDR3nt: TGTGCCAGCACCCCTAGGTGGGACGGAGGCTACACCTTC
v_gene: TRBV12-3/TRBV12-4; abundance: many; j_gene: TRBJ1-2; d_gene: TRBD1; CDR3aa: CASSLGEDRGYTF; CDR3nt: TGTGCCAGCAGTTTGGGGGAGGACAGGGGCTACACCTTC
v_gene: TRBV20-1; abundance: many; j_gene: TRBJ2-5; d_gene: TRBD2; CDR3aa: CSARGTSGRQETQYF; CDR3nt: TGCAGTGCTAGAGGGACTAGCGGGAGACAAGAGACCCAGTACTTC
v_gene: TRBV20-1; abundance: NA; j_gene: TRBJ2-1; d_gene: TRBD2; CDR3aa: CSARGPAGYNEQFF; CDR3nt: TGCAGTGCTAGAGGACCAGCGGGATACAATGAGCAGTTCTTC